This is a list of T cell receptor beta chains from one sample in a study of cytomegalovirus exposure and HLA in healthy donors. TCRdb's copy holds only in-frame clones and misses some; the assay was immunoSEQ multiplex PCR. This repertoire shows 65,000 to 85,000 clones, over 60% found once; its top ten account for 9% to 14%. The sample consisted of PBMCs. The source of these receptors is a male donor in good health and CMV-seropositive. Both conserved end residues are part of each CDR3. A D gene is named only where the DNA matches it firmly. Clone size is not always given. Where it is, it says once, few, many or a class for expanded clones.

J: TRBJ2-5; V: TRBV6-1; size: -; D: -; CDR3: CASSHGPGGAQYF; DNA: TGTGCCAGCAGCCACGGTCCCGGCGGGGCCCAGTACTTC
J: TRBJ1-2; V: TRBV27; size: -; D: TRBD1; CDR3: CASSPDRFQGYTF; DNA: TGTGCCAGCAGTCCGGACAGGTTTCAAGGCTACACCTTC
J: TRBJ2-2; V: TRBV5-3; size: -; D: -; CDR3: CARSLGGPQYTGELFF; DNA: TGTGCCAGAAGCTTGGGGGGGCCTCAGTACACCGGGGAGCTGTTTTTT
J: TRBJ2-1; V: TRBV5-7; size: -; D: TRBD2; CDR3: CASSLGARLAGGENEQFF; DNA: TGTGCCAGCAGCTTGGGGGCCCGCCTAGCGGGGGGGGAGAATGAGCAGTTCTTC
J: TRBJ2-1; V: TRBV5-4; size: once; D: -; CDR3: CASSPLGLASSYNEQFF; DNA: TGTGCCAGCAGCCCTCTAGGACTCGCGAGCTCCTACAATGAGCAGTTCTTC
J: TRBJ1-6; V: TRBV6-5; size: -; D: -; CDR3: CATRPGNSPLHF; DNA: TGTGCCACAAGGCCAGGGAATTCACCCCTCCACTTT
J: TRBJ2-1; V: TRBV6-5; size: -; D: -; CDR3: CASSRAAGGNEQFF; DNA: TGTGCCAGCAGCCGGGCGGCCGGGGGCAATGAGCAGTTCTTC
J: TRBJ2-3; V: TRBV5-1; size: -; D: -; CDR3: CASSSEYADTQYF; DNA: TGCGCCAGCAGCTCAGAATACGCAGATACGCAGTATTTT
J: TRBJ2-3; V: TRBV7-9; size: -; D: TRBD1; CDR3: CASSLRQGPDTQYF; DNA: TGTGCCAGCAGCCTGCGACAGGGGCCAGATACGCAGTATTTT
J: TRBJ1-1; V: TRBV5-1; size: -; D: TRBD1; CDR3: CASSRQGPNTEAFF; DNA: TGCGCCAGCAGCCGACAGGGCCCAAACACTGAAGCTTTCTTT
J: TRBJ2-7; V: TRBV7-3; size: -; D: TRBD2; CDR3: CASSLQAGGLYEQYF; DNA: TGTGCCAGCAGCTTACAAGCGGGGGGGCTCTACGAGCAGTACTTC
J: TRBJ1-2; V: TRBV6-4; size: once; D: -; CDR3: CASSDPYGGYTF; DNA: TGTGCCAGCAGTGACCCGTACGGGGGCTACACCTTC
J: TRBJ2-1; V: TRBV19; size: few; D: TRBD2; CDR3: CASRNDGRSYNEQFF; DNA: TGTGCCAGTAGGAACGACGGGAGGTCCTACAATGAGCAGTTCTTC
J: TRBJ2-5; V: TRBV5-1; size: -; D: TRBD2; CDR3: CASRGGTSASETQYF; DNA: TGCGCCAGCAGAGGCGGGACTAGCGCTTCTGAGACCCAGTACTTC
J: TRBJ1-2; V: TRBV9; size: -; D: -; CDR3: CASSVGNRANYGYTF; DNA: TGTGCCAGCAGCGTAGGGAACAGGGCTAACTATGGCTACACCTTC
J: TRBJ2-2; V: TRBV6-5; size: -; D: TRBD2; CDR3: CASRTSNTGELFF; DNA: TGTGCCAGCCGGACTAGTAACACCGGGGAGCTGTTTTTT
J: TRBJ1-4; V: TRBV9; size: -; D: -; CDR3: CASSVGGLENEKLFF; DNA: TGTGCCAGCAGCGTAGGGGGACTAGAGAATGAAAAACTGTTTTTT
J: TRBJ2-3; V: TRBV12-2; size: -; D: -; CDR3: CASRCGLARSTDTQYF; DNA: TGTGCAAGTCGCTGTGGACTAGCCCGTAGCACAGATACGCAGTATTTT
J: TRBJ2-7; V: TRBV4-2; size: once; D: -; CDR3: CASSQGSGRRLGEQYF; DNA: TGTGCCAGCAGCCAAGGTAGCGGACGTCGGCTTGGCGAGCAGTACTTC
J: TRBJ2-5; V: TRBV7-2; size: -; D: TRBD1; CDR3: CASSIKTGIQETQYF; DNA: TGTGCCAGCAGCATAAAGACAGGGATCCAAGAGACCCAGTACTTC
J: TRBJ2-2; V: TRBV4-3; size: -; D: TRBD2; CDR3: CASRESGGNTGELFF; DNA: TGCGCCAGCAGGGAATCGGGGGGGAACACCGGGGAGCTGTTTTTT
J: TRBJ2-1; V: TRBV7-2; size: -; D: -; CDR3: CASSLGVVSTYNEQFF; DNA: TGTGCCAGCAGCTTAGGCGTTGTCTCGACTTACAATGAGCAGTTCTTC
J: TRBJ2-7; V: TRBV28; size: -; D: TRBD1; CDR3: CASSFVQGVGGYF; DNA: TGTGCCAGCAGTTTTGTGCAGGGGGTCGGAGGTTACTTC
J: TRBJ2-3; V: TRBV12-5; size: -; D: TRBD2; CDR3: CASGLVEVAGGRTDTQYF; DNA: TGTGCTAGTGGTTTGGTAGAGGTAGCGGGGGGGCGTACAGATACGCAGTATTTT
J: TRBJ2-1; V: TRBV7-3; size: -; D: TRBD2; CDR3: CASSPRPSGSGNEQFF; DNA: TGTGCCAGCAGCCCTAGGCCCAGCGGGAGCGGCAATGAGCAGTTCTTC
J: TRBJ2-7; V: TRBV7-8; size: few; D: -; CDR3: CASSPDLSYEQYF; DNA: TGTGCCAGCAGCCCAGATTTATCCTACGAGCAGTACTTC
J: TRBJ1-2; V: TRBV11-2; size: -; D: TRBD1; CDR3: CASSPGTGTIYGYTF; DNA: TGTGCCAGCAGCCCCGGGACAGGAACCATTTATGGCTACACCTTC
J: TRBJ2-7; V: TRBV5-1; size: -; D: TRBD2; CDR3: CASSPGTSGIVPYEQYF; DNA: TGCGCCAGCAGCCCAGGGACTAGCGGAATTGTACCCTACGAGCAGTACTTC
J: TRBJ2-1; V: TRBV29-1; size: -; D: -; CDR3: CSVEGRSSRKGSYNEQFF; DNA: TGCAGCGTTGAAGGTAGGTCTAGCCGGAAGGGCTCCTACAATGAGCAGTTCTTC
J: TRBJ2-7; V: TRBV18; size: -; D: TRBD1; CDR3: CASSTDRGNYEQYF; DNA: TGTGCCAGCTCCACAGACAGGGGGAACTACGAGCAGTACTTC
J: TRBJ2-3; V: TRBV18; size: -; D: -; CDR3: CASFERSTDTQYF; DNA: TGTGCCAGCTTCGAGAGAAGCACAGATACGCAGTATTTT
J: TRBJ2-6; V: TRBV7-6; size: -; D: -; CDR3: CASSKQGFSGANVLTF; DNA: TGTGCCAGCAGCAAACAGGGTTTCTCTGGGGCCAACGTCCTGACTTTC
J: TRBJ1-1; V: TRBV28; size: -; D: -; CDR3: CASMAGNSIAEAFF; DNA: TGTGCCAGCATGGCAGGGAATAGCATAGCTGAAGCTTTCTTT
J: TRBJ2-1; V: TRBV30; size: -; D: TRBD2; CDR3: CAWSRDSGMYNEQFF; DNA: TGTGCCTGGAGTCGGGATAGCGGGATGTACAATGAGCAGTTCTTC
J: TRBJ1-1; V: TRBV18; size: -; D: -; CDR3: CASSPGRTVNTEAFF; DNA: TGTGCCAGCTCACCGGGCAGGACAGTGAACACTGAAGCTTTCTTT
J: TRBJ2-7; V: TRBV7-2; size: -; D: TRBD1; CDR3: CASSSQGTGLFYEQYF; DNA: TGTGCCAGCAGCTCGCAAGGGACAGGGTTATTCTACGAGCAGTACTTC
J: TRBJ1-4; V: TRBV21-1; size: -; D: -; CDR3: CASIHNRRDSVTTNEKLFF; DNA: TGTGCCAGCATACATAACCGCCGGGACAGCGTTACAACTAATGAAAAACTGTTTTTT
J: TRBJ2-7; V: TRBV29-1; size: -; D: -; CDR3: CSVIQSSYEQYF; DNA: TGCAGCGTCATACAGAGCTCCTACGAGCAGTACTTC
J: TRBJ2-3; V: TRBV6-4; size: -; D: -; CDR3: CASSAGPAGTQYF; DNA: TGTGCCAGCAGTGCGGGTCCCGCGGGTACGCAGTATTTT
J: TRBJ1-2; V: TRBV5-1; size: -; D: TRBD1; CDR3: CASRRGGQETTNYGYTF; DNA: TGCGCCAGCAGACGTGGTGGACAGGAGACTACTAACTATGGCTACACCTTC